Ten or more counts support the clone carrying this T cell receptor beta chain. The antigen is unknown. This record belongs to a study of blood T cells in healthy people across ages. From germline, CDR1 is SGHTA and CDR2 FQGNSA. The CDR3 contains 15 residues. The V gene lost 1 base and the J gene lost 4 bases, with 12 bases spanning the gap. A sample-barcoded 5' primer and a J-beta primer mix were used in a second PCR of roughly 6 to 11 cycles. One entry per CDR3 protein, called by TCRdb with MiXCR from the 5' RACE reads. The sample has around 1.5 million distinct CDR3 sequences; about 31% are singletons. Study-level results: Age brought a roughly linear fall in TCR beta diversity measured per million T cells. When set beside aged donors, long-lived donors presented more naive CD4+ cells and higher diversity.

V and J are TRBV7-2 and TRBJ2-3; a possible D gene is TRBD1 (5 bases). The sequenced material came from blood. The sequence was obtained from a woman aged 25 to 45 in good health. The CDR3 nucleotides are TGTGCCAGCAGCTTAGGCTTAGGGGCGGCAGATACGCAGTATTTT. This gives the protein CASSLGLGAADTQYF.